The sequence of this T cell receptor beta chain was determined in a study of CD8+CD57+ T cells in acquired aplastic anemia. The CDR3 consists of 14 residues. The germline V and J ends were trimmed by 3 bases and 7 bases, with 10 bases remaining between them. CDR1 is SEHNR, CDR2 FQNEAQ, per germline (reference sequence). The study, taken as a whole, reports: Patients and controls were found to share around 30 CD8+ CDR3 sequences.

TCR beta VDJ and CDR3 profiles were obtained from a genomic DNA template. TCRdb fed the reads into MiXCR, producing one record per CDR3 protein. Among over 150,000 distinct CDR3 sequences, roughly 65% were seen once, and the ten largest hold 42%. Previously, flow cytometry had revealed CD8+CD57+ cell expansion in the patients chosen for sequencing. Prior therapy had not been administered to any patient at the time of blood sampling. With regard to this clonotype: Its antigen is unidentified.

This rearrangement joins TRBV7-9 to TRBJ1-6, with D tentatively TRBD1 (6 bases). The TCR originated in a human donor with aplastic anemia. Sequencing was performed on sorted CD4+, CD8+, or CD8+CD57+ T cells (not recorded which) from PBMCs. The CDR3 bases are TGTGCCAGCAGCTTCAGGGGAGGAAATTCACCCCTCCACTTT. It translates to CASSFRGGNSPLHF.